The present entry profiles one TCR beta chain with its context. Its antigen is as yet unknown. Libraries were prepared by immunoSEQ multiplex PCR; TCRdb keeps only in-frame clonotypes and omits some of them. The sample comprises fewer than 1.4 million clones, approximately 78% of which are singletons, and roughly 0.55% rests with the top ten. This entry belongs to a study of shared clonotypes between healthy human individuals. Study-wide results and limits: Few donors limited the genetic and exposure-history diversity represented.

The V end lost 5 bases, the J end lost 5 bases, and 10 bases lay between the germline ends. Per germline, CDR1 MNHEY and CDR2 SMNVEV (reference sequence). This CDR3 spans 13 amino acids. V usage is TRBV27 and J usage is TRBJ1-5; D unclear. The clonotype was recovered from a man younger than 30 in good health. Some clones in this sample may be carry-over from other donors' samples. The source material was memory CD4+ T cells from PBMCs. Described subset: CD45RA-negative fraction. The CDR3 DNA is TGTGCCAGCAGTCCAACCCTTTATCAGCCCCAGCATTTT. Its translation is CASSPTLYQPQHF.